This T cell receptor (beta chain) is from a study of shared clonotypes between healthy human individuals (dated by TCRdb to 2018 to 2021). In terms of the full investigation: The cohort included three men and a couple of women between 18 and 49 years of age. Blood TCR repertoires of four to six healthy adults were deeply sequenced to estimate repertoire size and the extent of clonotype sharing between individuals. Each donor's leukapheresis produced roughly between roughly 0.94 and 9.5 billion PBMCs. To increase sequencing depth and limit assay-specific biases, different laboratories used diverse techniques to prepare libraries and sequence TCR repertoires. For each donor, CD4 naive and CD4 memory were each given three plates, CD8 naive was given two plates, and CD8 memory was given one plate. The research as a whole found: Across a few donors, roughly 5.1% of naive CD4, approximately 3.6% of naive CD8, under 2.5% of memory CD4, and 0.4% of memory CD8 clonotypes were shared. Sampling was restricted to blood, and TCR repertoires in tissue are likely to differ from TCR repertoires in blood. Pairwise subsampling indicated that sequencing depth was expected to affect the degree of clonotype sharing among donors. Rarefaction of sorted-subset datasets indicated incomplete sequencing despite the large sequencing depth. Compared with non-shared clonotypes, clonotypes shared by all four sorted-subset donors had higher generation probabilities. Naive subsets generally had larger estimated clonotype richness than memory subsets. Because the study included only a small number of donors, the genetic and exposure-history diversity represented was limited.

Donors were healthy HIV-negative adults with no recently reported acute infections or vaccinations. Every donor was a Caucasian adult residing in Nashville, Tennessee, USA. Magnetic negative selection was used to enrich CD4+ T cells, after which naive cells were positively selected on CD45RA and the negative fraction became the memory subset. After blood collection by leukapheresis, PBMCs were isolated using Ficoll-Histopaque density gradient centrifugation and then cryopreserved in the vapor phase of liquid nitrogen. Analytical flow cytometry was used to check the purity and quantity of every magnetically sorted T cell population. Each sorted fraction had its genomic DNA isolated and then quantified by UV absorbance on a Nanodrop 2000c. Inclusive of the bounding cysteine and phenylalanine, the CDR3 is 15 residues long. Solely the CDR3 DNA is kept, with 45 bases framed from the first base. Cut back by 3 bases and 5 bases, the V and J ends lie 14 bases apart. CDR1 and CDR2 are drawn from the germline V gene: SGHRS, YFSETQ.

Using the deep immunoSEQ assay, TCR CDR3 regions were amplified from genomic DNA by multiplex PCR. Extracted genomic DNA from each cell subset was spread evenly across all wells of several immunoSEQ 96-well plates, with each plate serving as a replicate. Each replicate PCR for sorted subsets received around 200 ng genomic DNA, equal to roughly 30,000 T cell genomes. Purified libraries were measured with a Qubit 3.0 fluorometer, size-checked on a Bioanalyzer 2100, and measured again with the KAPA Library Quantification kit. Every immunoSEQ 96-well plate was sequenced on a dedicated single-read 150-cycle Illumina NextSeq 550 flow cell. As for the original processing: Because only junctional sequences without quality scores were contained in the immunoSEQ output, filtering matching that applied to full-length reads could not be performed. To assign V/J genes and CDR3, sequences were annotated using PyIR, a Python wrapper for IgBLAST v1.9, with IMGT germline references. Reads were removed for weak V/J assignments (E-value above 1e-6), missing CDR3, stop codons, out-of-frame junctions, or ambiguous translated residues. V3J clonotypes were defined as sequences sharing an identical inferred V gene, J gene, and CDR3 amino acid sequence. Percentage overlap between repertoires was calculated by dividing the number of shared unique clonotypes by the size of the smaller repertoire. RTK rarefaction, the Chao1 estimator, and Recon v2.1 estimates of unobserved clonotypes were used to assess repertoire richness. For all TCRbeta clonotypes obtained by the gDNA method from a handful of donors, generation probabilities were computed with OLGA. TCRdb limited this immuneACCESS table to in-frame rearrangements with V and J called. A share of clones is missing; checked studies link under half to unresolved V genes, and the rest is unexplained. V and J calls and clone size are those listed in that table; D and trimming were worked out from the DNA. This sample is represented by around 720,000 clones; 73% of them were singletons. The top ten constitute around 1.7% of the sample.

Comment on this clone: The specificity of this receptor is unknown. The sample holds no much larger clone one base away, and base qualities are not on file.

Specimen: memory CD4+ T cells sorted from blood. Sample cell subset or site, as interpreted from the label and publication: CD45RA-negative fraction. The source of this sequence is a woman in her twenties or thirties in good health. The chain employs TRBV5-1 and TRBJ1-4; possibly the D gene is TRBD1, per 6 matching bases. Here the CDR3 is given as CASSWAGALNEKLFF. The nucleotide sequence reads TGCGCCAGCAGCTGGGCAGGGGCCCTAAATGAAAAACTGTTTTTT.